Listed below are T cell receptor beta chains from one sample, sequenced in a study of blood T cells in healthy people across ages. TCRdb reanalysed the 5' RACE reads using MiXCR and keeps one entry per CDR3 protein. The sample consists of 1.5 million to 2 million distinct CDR3 sequences, around 35% of them appearing once. Sequencing was carried out using blood. The receptors were sampled from a woman under 40 in good health. Both conserved end residues are part of each CDR3. Fields, in order: clone size, V gene, D gene, J gene, CDR3 protein, CDR3 DNA. A D gene is named only where the DNA matches it firmly. Rows give clone size only sometimes, using once, few, many, or a class for an expanded clone.

few	TRBV20-1	TRBD2	TRBJ2-5	CSALQSGGGTQYF	TGCAGTGCTCTCCAGAGCGGGGGGGGGACCCAGTACTTC
few	TRBV7-2	TRBD1	TRBJ2-3	CASSSDRSNTQYF	TGTGCCAGCAGCTCGGACAGGTCTAACACGCAGTATTTT
NA	TRBV5-5	NA	TRBJ2-2	CASSSPRSANTGELFF	TGTGCCAGCAGCTCGCCTCGGTCCGCGAACACCGGGGAGCTGTTTTTT
NA	TRBV20-1	NA	TRBJ2-3	CSARDPKGGLDTQYF	TGCAGTGCTAGGGACCCGAAGGGGGGGCTAGATACGCAGTATTTT
NA	TRBV6-1	TRBD2	TRBJ2-2	CASSPRFSGANTGELFF	TGTGCCAGCAGTCCCCGATTTAGCGGGGCCAACACCGGGGAGCTGTTTTTT
few	TRBV6-6	NA	TRBJ1-6	CASSYVEYNSPLHF	TGTGCCAGCAGTTACGTGGAGTATAATTCACCCCTCCACTTT
NA	TRBV3-1	NA	TRBJ2-7	CASSWGSGRVEEQYF	TGTGCCAGCAGCTGGGGCAGCGGCAGGGTGGAAGAGCAGTACTTC
few	TRBV29-1	NA	TRBJ2-7	CSVEGGPGVTEQYF	TGCAGCGTTGAGGGGGGGCCAGGGGTGACCGAGCAGTACTTC
few	TRBV24-1	NA	TRBJ2-1	CATSDFERGDEQFF	TGTGCCACCAGTGATTTTGAAAGGGGGGATGAGCAGTTCTTC
few	TRBV3-1	TRBD1	TRBJ2-1	CASSLSPGGTFSSSYNEQFF	TGTGCCAGCAGCCTCTCTCCAGGGGGCACCTTCTCCAGCTCCTACAATGAGCAGTTCTTC
NA	TRBV6-2/TRBV6-3	TRBD2	TRBJ2-3	CASSYVAGFTDTQYF	TGTGCCAGCAGTTACGTAGCGGGGTTCACAGATACGCAGTATTTT
NA	TRBV7-8	TRBD1	TRBJ1-2	CASSAVAGTGDVYGYIF	TGTGCCAGCAGCGCAGTCGCCGGGACAGGGGACGTCTATGGCTACATCTTC
NA	TRBV9	NA	TRBJ1-1	CASSPTGGRGAEAFF	TGTGCCAGCAGCCCGACGGGGGGCCGTGGCGCTGAAGCTTTCTTT
few	TRBV7-2	NA	TRBJ2-3	CASSPTRVPTDTQYF	TGTGCCAGCAGCCCTACTAGGGTCCCCACAGATACGCAGTATTTT
few	TRBV27	NA	TRBJ2-7	CASSLNRGKGNEQYF	TGTGCCAGCAGTTTGAACCGGGGTAAGGGTAACGAGCAGTACTTC
few	TRBV11-2	NA	TRBJ1-4	CASSPTGTLGREKLFF	TGTGCCAGCAGCCCAACCGGGACCTTGGGGAGGGAAAAACTGTTTTTT
many	TRBV5-1	NA	TRBJ2-7	CASSLAGGTYEQYF	TGCGCCAGCAGCTTGGCCGGGGGAACCTACGAGCAGTACTTC
NA	TRBV28	NA	TRBJ2-1	CASSLLQGWAGYEQFF	TGTGCCAGCAGTTTATTACAGGGTTGGGCGGGGTATGAGCAGTTCTTC
NA	TRBV6-1	NA	TRBJ1-5	CASRLRRVGNQPQHF	TGTGCCAGCAGACTGCGACGGGTCGGCAATCAGCCCCAGCATTTT
NA	TRBV14	NA	TRBJ2-1	CASSRPGAAVEQFF	TGTGCCAGCAGTCGACCCGGGGCGGCCGTTGAGCAGTTCTTC
many	TRBV4-1	TRBD1	TRBJ2-7	CASSQAAGGGEQYF	TGCGCCAGCAGCCAAGCGGCAGGGGGCGGGGAGCAGTACTTC
few	TRBV2	TRBD2	TRBJ2-7	CASSDIGGSSYEQYF	TGTGCCAGCAGTGATATTGGCGGGAGCTCCTACGAGCAGTACTTC